The sequence of this T cell receptor beta chain was determined in a study of vaccination effects on CD4 cells after COVID-19. The table came from immunoSEQ multiplex PCR; TCRdb's copy has only in-frame clones and leaves some out. The sample lists about 38,000 clones, about two thirds occurring once. This clone was counted between two and nine times. Its antigen is unidentified. From germline, CDR1 is LNHDA and CDR2 SQIVND (reference sequence). Trimming took 5 bases from V and 4 from J; bases not matched to a gene: 10. This CDR3 region has 15 residues. Viral peptide pool expansion of antigen-specific CD4+ T cells preceded sequencing in the ViraFEST assay. At the end of about 9 days of culture, CD4+ T cells were isolated. The vaccine recipients had no prior SARS-CoV-2 infection, with negative nucleocapsid antibodies.

The starting material was CD4+ T cells from PBMCs cultured with SARS-CoV-2 spike peptides, obtained before COVID-19 vaccination. The V and J genes are TRBV19 and TRBJ1-2; 7 bases agree with TRBD1. The sequence came from a human donor who received a COVID-19 vaccine. The CDR3 loop is CASSGPPAGGYGYTF. CDR3 coding DNA: TGTGCCAGTAGTGGACCCCCGGCAGGGGGCTATGGCTACACCTTC.